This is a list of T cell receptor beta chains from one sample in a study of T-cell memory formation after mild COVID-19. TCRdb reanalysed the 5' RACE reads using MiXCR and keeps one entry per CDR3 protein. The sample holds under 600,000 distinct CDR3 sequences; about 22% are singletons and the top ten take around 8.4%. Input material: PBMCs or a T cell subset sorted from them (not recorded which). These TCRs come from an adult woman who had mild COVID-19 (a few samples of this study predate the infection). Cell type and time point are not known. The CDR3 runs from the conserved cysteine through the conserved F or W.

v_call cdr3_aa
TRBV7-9 CASSLGQGVYGYTF
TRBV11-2 CASSLGSQSTEAFF
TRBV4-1 CASSPFRAGQPQHF
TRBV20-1 CSARGGGGVDEQYF
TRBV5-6 CASSSQGLGMNSPLHF
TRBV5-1 CASSQGTSDLYEQYF
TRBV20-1 CSASFTGRESYEQYF
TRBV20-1 CSTKKTGGTYEQYF
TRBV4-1 CASSQEMTSGRPPKGF
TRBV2 CASRTDTNYGYTF
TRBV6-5 CASSYSLAGGYEFRPDTQYF
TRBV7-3 CASSVRPAETQYF
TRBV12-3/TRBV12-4 CASSISLQNEKLFF
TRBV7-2 CASSLGGQLVEQYF
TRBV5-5 CASSFFELVPRELFF
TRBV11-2 CASSSGLLNEQFF
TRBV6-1 CASSEWSAGGPASTDTQYF
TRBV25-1 CASSERGRGNSPLHF
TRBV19 CASSQISGSPYEQYF
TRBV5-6 CASKTQEKETQYF
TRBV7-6 CASSSYPQGQAETQYF
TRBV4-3 CASSQEASGNTDTQYF
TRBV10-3 CAIRTDRGPQETQYF
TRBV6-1 CASRETGANYGYTF
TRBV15 CATSSLALYNEQFF
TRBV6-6 CASSEAQGNGYTF
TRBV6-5 CASSLRGQGDEQFF
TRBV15 CATSRDSVTAPYNEQFF
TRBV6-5 CASSSKWSGTTDIEQFF
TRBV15 CATSREKSGRGNSPLHF
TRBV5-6 CASSGGGLAGGQETQYF
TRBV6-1 CASRSGQATTGELFF
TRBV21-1 CAMRGLAVTYEQYF
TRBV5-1 CASSAGINTEAFF
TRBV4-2 CASSRYGTSGQETQYF
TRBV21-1 CASRKDWQYNEQFF
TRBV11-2 CASSLSTSGTYNEQFF
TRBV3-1 CASSLRGRAGVLFF
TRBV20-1 CSADPSGTYNEQFF
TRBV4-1 CASSFGQVGGEFSGNTIYF
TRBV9 CASSAGLVSDTQYF
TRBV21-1 CASRYRDDETQYF
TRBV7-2 CASSASGSGGETQYF
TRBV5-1 CASSYLRNLPTGELFF
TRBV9 CASSVITTDTQYF
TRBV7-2 CASSFSGSGRNEQFF
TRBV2 CASSERRADTQYF
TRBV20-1 CSARAKTGGPYSNQPQHF
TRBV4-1 CASSQDGPGNYEQYF
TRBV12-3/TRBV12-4 CASSFRGGAYNEQFF
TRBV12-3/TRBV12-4 CASSLTGGVETQYF
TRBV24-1 CATSGSTREAFF
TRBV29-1 CSVGHTGTEAFF
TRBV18 CASSPPTGTGYGYTF
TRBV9 CASSVSGKKTGELFF
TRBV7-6 CASSGGTGTEAFF
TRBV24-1 CATSDGTAYGYTF
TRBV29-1 CSVAGASRTGELFF
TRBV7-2 CASTREHGQPQHF